Sequencing of this TCR beta chain was carried out in a study of T cell repertoires in cytomegalovirus infection (dated by TCRdb to between 2018 and 2021). Regarding the study in general: Alongside well-studied HLA-B-restricted epitopes, the peptide stimulations were aimed at recently identified HLA-C-restricted CMV epitopes, whose presentation resists viral immunomodulation. Donor HLA type was relevant to the analysis, as public TCR beta signatures indicated carriage of CMV infection together with the matching HLA type.

This specimen's treatment or condition label, per the study, means: in vitro stimulation with specific CMV peptide epitopes to enrich CMV-specific T cells. These reads were obtained on an Illumina HiSeq 1500. The public reads were quality trimmed at Q25 with fastp and then assembled into clones with MiXCR by TCRdb, keeping productive beta chains. Under each unique CDR3 protein, matching rows form one entry showing the most common genes and DNA. This sample lists approximately 990,000 distinct CDR3 sequences; about a third were detected once. The top ten constitute under 15% of the sample. Turning to this clonotype: The antigen it recognizes is unknown. Within one base of it there is no much larger clone, and no base qualities were kept.

General conclusions and limits of the study: Cumulative frequency of public TCR beta family members discriminated carriers of CMV infection plus the relevant HLA type in this cohort and an independent roughly 350-donor cohort. The ex vivo response was dominated by HLA-C-restricted CMV-specific TCR beta clonotypes, which also provided the single most frequent clonotype in two of eight donors.

CDR1 MGHRA and CDR2 YSYEKL are derived from the germline V gene. There are 16 amino acids in the CDR3, from cysteine to phenylalanine inclusive. Only the CDR3 region is kept as DNA, spanning 48 bases read in frame from base 1. For this chain, trimming is 0 bases at the V end and 5 bases at the J end, and the number of junction bases without a gene match is 5. The receptor's source is a human donor in good health (CMV status not recorded). Some clones in this sample may be carry-over from other donors' samples. The chain couples TRBV4-1 to TRBJ2-5; 11 of the junction bases match TRBD2. This material consisted of cultured CD8+ T cells from PBMCs, taken from culture after CMV antigen stimulation. The CDR3 reads as follows: CASSQDFTSGGETQYF. The DNA sequence reads TGCGCCAGCAGCCAAGATTTTACTAGCGGGGGCGAGACCCAGTACTTC.